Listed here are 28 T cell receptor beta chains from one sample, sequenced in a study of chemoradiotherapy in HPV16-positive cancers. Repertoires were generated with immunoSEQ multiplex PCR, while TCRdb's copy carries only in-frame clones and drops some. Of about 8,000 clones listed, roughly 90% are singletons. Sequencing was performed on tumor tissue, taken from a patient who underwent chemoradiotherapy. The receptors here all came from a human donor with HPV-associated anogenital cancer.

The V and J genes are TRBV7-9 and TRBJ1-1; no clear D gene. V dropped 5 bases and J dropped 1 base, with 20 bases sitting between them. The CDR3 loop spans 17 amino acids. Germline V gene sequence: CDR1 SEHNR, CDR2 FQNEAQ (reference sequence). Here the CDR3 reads CASSKSPGWSKNTEAFF. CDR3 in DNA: TGTGCCAGCAGCAAAAGCCCGGGGTGGAGCAAGAACACTGAAGCTTTCTTT.

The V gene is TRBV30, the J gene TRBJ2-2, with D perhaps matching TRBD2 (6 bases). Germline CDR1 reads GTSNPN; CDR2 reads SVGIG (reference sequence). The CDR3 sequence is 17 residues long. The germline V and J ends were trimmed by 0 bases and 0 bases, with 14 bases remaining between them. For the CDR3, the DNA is TGTGCCTGGAGTGTATATAGCGGAATACCGAACACCGGGGAGCTGTTTTTT. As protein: CAWSVYSGIPNTGELFF.

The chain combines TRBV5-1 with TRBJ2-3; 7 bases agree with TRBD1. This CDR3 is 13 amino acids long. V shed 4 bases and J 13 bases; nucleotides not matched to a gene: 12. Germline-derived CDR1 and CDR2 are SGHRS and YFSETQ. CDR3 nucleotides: TGCGCCAGCAGCCGTGGGGGACAGCCAGATAAGTATTTT. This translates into CASSRGGQPDKYF.

The CDR3 DNA sequence: TGCGCCAGCAGCCAAGATCGCAATAACATTCAGTACTTC. It encodes CASSQDRNNIQYF. This chain links TRBV4-1 with TRBJ2-4; D not certain. The germline V gene has CDR1 MGHRA and CDR2 YSYEKL. The V end lost 0 bases, the J end lost 7 bases, and 7 bases lay between the germline ends. The CDR3 has 13 residues.

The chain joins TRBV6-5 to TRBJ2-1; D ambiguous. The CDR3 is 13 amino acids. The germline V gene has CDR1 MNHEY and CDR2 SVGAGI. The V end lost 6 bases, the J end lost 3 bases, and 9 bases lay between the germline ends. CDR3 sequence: CASSPFLYNEQFF. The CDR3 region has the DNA TGTGCCAGCAGCCCTTTTCTCTACAATGAGCAGTTCTTC.

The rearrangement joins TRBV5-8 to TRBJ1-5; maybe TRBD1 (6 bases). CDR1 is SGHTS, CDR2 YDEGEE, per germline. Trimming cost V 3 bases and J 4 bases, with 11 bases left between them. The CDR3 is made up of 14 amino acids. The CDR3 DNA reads TGTGCCAGCAGCTCAGAAGGGGGAAATCAGCCCCAGCATTTT. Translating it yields CASSSEGGNQPQHF.

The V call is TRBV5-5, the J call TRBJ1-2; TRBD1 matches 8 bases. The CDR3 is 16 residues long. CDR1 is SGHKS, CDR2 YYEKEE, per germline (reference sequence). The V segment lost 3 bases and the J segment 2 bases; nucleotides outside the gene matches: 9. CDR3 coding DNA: TGTGCCAGCAGCTACCAAACAGGGGGTCGAAACTATGGCTACACCTTC. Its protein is CASSYQTGGRNYGYTF.

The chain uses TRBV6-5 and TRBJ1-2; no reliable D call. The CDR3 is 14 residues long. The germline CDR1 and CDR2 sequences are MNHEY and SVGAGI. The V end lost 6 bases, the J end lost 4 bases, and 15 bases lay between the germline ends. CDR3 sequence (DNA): TGTGCCAGCAGCCGGGGAGGAGTTATCTATGGCTACACCTTC. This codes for CASSRGGVIYGYTF.

Here the CDR3 DNA reads TGTGCCAGCTCGCCAACTATGGGAGAGACCCAGTACTTC. This sequence encodes CASSPTMGETQYF. V usage is TRBV18 and J usage is TRBJ2-5; no firm D call. The CDR3 sequence is 13 residues long. CDR1 KGHSH and CDR2 LQKENI come from the germline V gene. V dropped 6 bases and J dropped 4 bases, with 12 bases sitting between them.

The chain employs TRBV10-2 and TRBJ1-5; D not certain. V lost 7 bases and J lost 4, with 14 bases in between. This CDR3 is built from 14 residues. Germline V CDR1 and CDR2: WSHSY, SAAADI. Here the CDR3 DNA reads TGCGCCAGCAAAAAGGGAGCATCTAATCAGCCCCAGCATTTT. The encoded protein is CASKKGASNQPQHF.

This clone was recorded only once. In DNA, the CDR3 is TGTGCCAGCAGTGAATGGGAGGGCACCTACGAGCAGTACGTC. Translating gives CASSEWEGTYEQYV. The chain couples TRBV2 to TRBJ2-7; 7 bases agree with TRBD2. Germline trimming cut 2 bases from V and 2 bases from J; bases unmatched to any gene: 3. The CDR3 extends over 14 amino acids. Germline-derived CDR1 and CDR2 are SNHLY and FYNNEI.

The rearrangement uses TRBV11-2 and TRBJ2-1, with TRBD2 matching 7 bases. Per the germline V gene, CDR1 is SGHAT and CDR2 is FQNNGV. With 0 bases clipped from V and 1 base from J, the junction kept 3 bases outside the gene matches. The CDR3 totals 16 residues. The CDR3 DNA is TGTGCCAGCAGCTTAGATGAGGGAGGGTCCTACAATGAGCAGTTCTTC. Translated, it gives CASSLDEGGSYNEQFF.

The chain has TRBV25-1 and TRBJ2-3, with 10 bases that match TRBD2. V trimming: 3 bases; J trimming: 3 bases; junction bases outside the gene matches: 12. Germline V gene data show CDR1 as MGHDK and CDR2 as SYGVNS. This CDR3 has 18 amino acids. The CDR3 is CASSDPPKGLASTDTQYF. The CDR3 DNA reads TGTGCCAGCAGTGACCCACCCAAGGGACTAGCGTCGACAGATACGCAGTATTTT.

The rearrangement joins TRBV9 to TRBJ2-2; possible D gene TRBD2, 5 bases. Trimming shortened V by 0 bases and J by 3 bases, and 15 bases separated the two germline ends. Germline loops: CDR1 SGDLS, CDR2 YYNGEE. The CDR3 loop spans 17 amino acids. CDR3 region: CASSVEGASGHTGELFF. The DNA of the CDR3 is TGTGCCAGCAGCGTAGAGGGAGCGAGCGGCCACACCGGGGAGCTGTTTTTT.

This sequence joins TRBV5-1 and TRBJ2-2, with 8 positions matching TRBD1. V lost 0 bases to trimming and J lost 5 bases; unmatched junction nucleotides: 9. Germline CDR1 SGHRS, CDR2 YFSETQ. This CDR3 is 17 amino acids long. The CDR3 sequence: CASSLAPGQERTGELFF. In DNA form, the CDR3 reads TGCGCCAGCAGCTTGGCCCCGGGACAGGAGAGGACCGGGGAGCTGTTTTTT.

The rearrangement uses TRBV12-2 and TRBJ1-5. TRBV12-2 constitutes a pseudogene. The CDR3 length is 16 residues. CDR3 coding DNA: TGTGCAAGTCGCTTCGTTCACGATTGGGGCAATCAGCCCCAGCATTTT. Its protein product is CASRFVHDWGNQPQHF.

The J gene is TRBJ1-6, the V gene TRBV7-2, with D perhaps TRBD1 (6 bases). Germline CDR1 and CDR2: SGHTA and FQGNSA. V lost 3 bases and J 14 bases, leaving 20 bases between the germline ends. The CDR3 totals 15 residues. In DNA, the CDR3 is TGTGCCAGCAGCTTTGCCGGGGGTATTAGGGGGGCCCTCCACTTT. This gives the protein CASSFAGGIRGALHF. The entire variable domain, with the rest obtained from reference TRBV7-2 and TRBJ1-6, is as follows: GAGVSQSPSNKVTEKGKDVELRCDPISGHTALYWYRQSLGQGLEFLIYFQGNSAPDKSGLPSDRFSAERTGGSVSTLTIQRTQQEDSAVYLCASSFAGGIRGALHFGNGTRLTVT.

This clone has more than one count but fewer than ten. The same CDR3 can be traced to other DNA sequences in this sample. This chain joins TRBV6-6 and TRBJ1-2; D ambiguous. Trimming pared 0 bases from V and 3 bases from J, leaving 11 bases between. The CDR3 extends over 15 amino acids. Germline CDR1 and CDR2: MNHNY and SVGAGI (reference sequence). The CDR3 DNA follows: TGTGCCAGCAGTTACTCTCCCGGAGGCGACTATGGCTACACCTTC. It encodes CASSYSPGGDYGYTF.

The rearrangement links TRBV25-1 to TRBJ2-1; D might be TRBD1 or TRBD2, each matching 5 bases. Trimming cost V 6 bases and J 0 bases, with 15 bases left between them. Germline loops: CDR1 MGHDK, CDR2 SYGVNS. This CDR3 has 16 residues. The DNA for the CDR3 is TGTGCCAGCAGGCCCGGGACCAAGAGCTCCTACAATGAGCAGTTCTTC. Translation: CASRPGTKSSYNEQFF.

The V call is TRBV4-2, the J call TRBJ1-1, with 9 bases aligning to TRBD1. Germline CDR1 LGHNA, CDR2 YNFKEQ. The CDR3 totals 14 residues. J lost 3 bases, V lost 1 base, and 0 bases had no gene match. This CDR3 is CASSQGDRDTEAFF. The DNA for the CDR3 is TGTGCCAGCAGCCAAGGGGACAGGGACACTGAAGCTTTCTTT.

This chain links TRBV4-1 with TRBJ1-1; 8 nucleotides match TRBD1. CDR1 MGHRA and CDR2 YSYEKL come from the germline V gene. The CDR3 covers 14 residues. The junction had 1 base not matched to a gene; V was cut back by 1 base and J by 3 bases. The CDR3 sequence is CASSQVDRDTEAFF. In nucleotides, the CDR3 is TGCGCCAGCAGCCAAGTGGACAGGGACACTGAAGCTTTCTTT.

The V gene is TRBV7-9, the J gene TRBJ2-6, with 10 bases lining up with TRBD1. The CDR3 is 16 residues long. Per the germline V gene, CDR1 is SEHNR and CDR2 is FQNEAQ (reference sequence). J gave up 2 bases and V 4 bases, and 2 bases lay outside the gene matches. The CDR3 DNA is TGTGCCAGCAGCTCCGGGACAGGGGCTGGGGCCAACGTCCTGACTTTC. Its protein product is CASSSGTGAGANVLTF.

In DNA, the CDR3 is TGTGCCAGCAGCCCCTGGCGGGAGAGTCAAGAGACCCAGTACTTC. The encoded protein is CASSPWRESQETQYF. The chain carries TRBV5-8 and TRBJ2-5, with 7 bases matching TRBD2. The germline gives CDR1 SGHTS, CDR2 YDEGEE. The J segment lost 2 bases and the V segment lost 4 bases, leaving 8 bases of the junction unmatched. The CDR3 has 15 amino acids.

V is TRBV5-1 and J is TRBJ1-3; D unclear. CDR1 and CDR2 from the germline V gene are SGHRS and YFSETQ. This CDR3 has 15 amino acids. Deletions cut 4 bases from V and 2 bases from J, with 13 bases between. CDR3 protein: CASSPGPDAGNTIYF. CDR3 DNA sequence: TGCGCCAGCAGCCCTGGACCGGACGCTGGAAACACCATATATTTT.

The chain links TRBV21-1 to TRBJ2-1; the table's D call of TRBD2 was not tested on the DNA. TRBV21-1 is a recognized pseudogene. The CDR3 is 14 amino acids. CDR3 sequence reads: CASEEAGGMGEQFF. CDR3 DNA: TGTGCCAGCGAAGAGGCGGGGGGAATGGGTGAGCAGTTCTTC.

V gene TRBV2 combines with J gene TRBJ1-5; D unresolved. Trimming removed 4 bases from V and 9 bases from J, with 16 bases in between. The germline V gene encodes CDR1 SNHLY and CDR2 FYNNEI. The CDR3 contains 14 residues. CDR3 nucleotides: TGTGCCAGCAGTGCTGGCAGTTTCGATTCGCCCCAGCATTTT. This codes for CASSAGSFDSPQHF.

CDR3 in amino acids: CAISESGVDGYTF. In DNA, the CDR3 is TGTGCCATCAGTGAGTCAGGGGTCGACGGCTACACCTTC. This chain joins TRBV10-3 and TRBJ1-2; a possible D gene is TRBD1 (5 bases). The germline V and J ends were trimmed by 0 bases and 8 bases, with 10 bases remaining between them. This CDR3 has 13 residues. CDR1 and CDR2 (germline): ENHRY, SYGVKD.

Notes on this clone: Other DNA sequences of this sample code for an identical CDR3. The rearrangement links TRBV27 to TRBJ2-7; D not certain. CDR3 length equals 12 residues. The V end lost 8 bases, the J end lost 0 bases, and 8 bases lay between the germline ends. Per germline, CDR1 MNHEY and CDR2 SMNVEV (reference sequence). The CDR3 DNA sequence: TGTGCCAGCTCCCCGAGCTCCTACGAGCAGTACTTC. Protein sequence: CASSPSSYEQYF.